The rows below give T cell receptor beta chains drawn from one sample of a study of control samples from healthy donors and cancer patients. Generated by immunoSEQ multiplex PCR, the TCRdb table keeps only in-frame clones and is missing some. This sample has more than 95,000 clones, with about 90% found just once. Sequencing was performed on blood. Every receptor here comes from a man between 18 and 29 years old in good health. Both conserved end residues are part of each CDR3. The order of the fields is clone size, J gene, V gene, D gene, CDR3 protein, CDR3 DNA. The D gene is left open where the match is weak. The size of a clone is reported for some rows only, either as once, few or many, or as a class for expanded clones.

NA	TRBJ1-2	TRBV28	TRBD1	CASLNRGAFNYGYTF	TGTGCCAGCCTGAACAGGGGGGCGTTTAACTATGGCTACACCTTC
NA	TRBJ2-6	TRBV11-2	NA	CASSPLHHGSGANVLTF	TGTGCCAGCAGCCCGCTCCACCACGGCTCTGGGGCCAACGTCCTGACTTTC
NA	TRBJ1-5	TRBV7-6	NA	CASSLDDRSFQPQHF	TGTGCCAGCAGCTTAGATGACAGGTCCTTTCAGCCCCAGCATTTT
NA	TRBJ2-1	TRBV19	NA	CASSHTPIEQFF	TGTGCCAGTAGTCACACCCCCATAGAGCAGTTCTTC
NA	TRBJ1-1	TRBV29-1	NA	CSVDEGGRTEAFF	TGCAGCGTTGATGAGGGGGGACGAACTGAAGCTTTCTTT
NA	TRBJ2-1	TRBV19	TRBD2	CASSVTSGTYNEQFF	TGTGCCAGTAGTGTTACTAGCGGGACCTACAATGAGCAGTTCTTC
NA	TRBJ2-2	TRBV7-3	NA	CASSLVGPKTGELFF	TGTGCCAGCAGCTTAGTGGGCCCGAAGACCGGGGAGCTGTTTTTT
once	TRBJ1-1	TRBV14	NA	CASSPTQGSGTEAFF	TGTGCCAGCAGCCCCACACAGGGATCAGGTACTGAAGCTTTCTTT
NA	TRBJ1-2	TRBV7-9	NA	CASSLWDGEDGYTF	TGTGCCAGCAGCTTATGGGACGGGGAGGATGGCTACACCTTC
NA	TRBJ2-6	TRBV7-9	NA	CASTPGTGSSGANVLTF	TGTGCCAGCACCCCGGGGACGGGATCCTCTGGGGCCAACGTCCTGACTTTC
NA	TRBJ1-1	TRBV11-3	NA	CASSCEARWQLNLGTEAFF	TGTGCCAGCAGCTGCGAGGCCCGGTGGCAGTTGAACCTGGGCACTGAAGCTTTCTTT
NA	TRBJ2-1	TRBV19	NA	CASSGPDNEQFF	TGTGCCAGTAGCGGCCCAGACAATGAGCAGTTCTTC
NA	TRBJ2-7	TRBV11-3	TRBD1	CASSEGQGTYEQYF	TGTGCCAGCAGCGAGGGACAGGGAACCTACGAGCAGTACTTC
NA	TRBJ1-5	TRBV18	NA	CASSPMKAQPQHF	TGTGCCAGCTCACCAATGAAGGCTCAGCCCCAGCATTTT
NA	TRBJ2-7	TRBV4-1	NA	CASSQGRSSSYEQYF	TGCGCCAGCAGCCAGGGGCGGTCAAGCTCCTACGAGCAGTACTTC
once	TRBJ2-2	TRBV19	TRBD2	CATSIGLAGYTGELFF	TGTGCCACCTCCATCGGGTTAGCGGGATATACCGGGGAGCTGTTTTTT
NA	TRBJ1-5	TRBV19	TRBD1	CASSTPGQGGQPQHF	TGTGCCAGTAGTACCCCTGGACAGGGTGGCCAGCCCCAGCATTTT
NA	TRBJ2-3	TRBV5-6	TRBD1	CASSFTRGHTDTQYF	TGTGCCAGCAGCTTTACGAGGGGGCACACAGATACGCAGTATTTT
NA	TRBJ2-1	TRBV29-1	NA	CSVEGDPINEQFF	TGCAGCGTCGAGGGGGACCCCATTAATGAGCAGTTCTTC
NA	TRBJ2-5	TRBV7-9	NA	CASRYGETQYF	TGTGCCAGCAGGTACGGGGAGACCCAGTACTTC
NA	TRBJ1-2	TRBV4-1	NA	CASSQTRDTSRRGYTF	TGCGCCAGCAGCCAAACTCGGGACACCTCTCGGCGGGGCTACACCTTC
NA	TRBJ1-6	TRBV28	NA	CASTDGRGTMDSPLHF	TGTGCCAGCACCGACGGGCGCGGGACAATGGATTCACCCCTCCACTTT
NA	TRBJ2-1	TRBV7-9	TRBD1	CASSTPGQGYNEQFF	TGTGCCAGCAGCACACCGGGACAGGGCTACAATGAGCAGTTCTTC
NA	TRBJ1-1	TRBV9	NA	CASSPQAVNTEAFF	TGTGCCAGCAGCCCGCAAGCAGTGAACACTGAAGCTTTCTTT
NA	TRBJ2-1	TRBV9	NA	CASSVYGGEVLLSYNEQFF	TGTGCCAGCAGCGTATATGGCGGGGAAGTCCTTTTATCCTACAATGAGCAGTTCTTC
NA	TRBJ1-2	TRBV14	NA	CASSHRDGNYGYTF	TGTGCCAGCAGCCACCGGGACGGTAACTATGGCTACACCTTC
NA	TRBJ2-3	TRBV6-5	TRBD1	CASRTGVYGTDTQYF	TGTGCCAGCAGAACAGGGGTGTATGGCACAGATACGCAGTATTTT
NA	TRBJ2-3	TRBV7-3	NA	CASSPGRDTDTQYF	TGTGCCAGCAGCCCAGGGAGAGACACAGATACGCAGTATTTT